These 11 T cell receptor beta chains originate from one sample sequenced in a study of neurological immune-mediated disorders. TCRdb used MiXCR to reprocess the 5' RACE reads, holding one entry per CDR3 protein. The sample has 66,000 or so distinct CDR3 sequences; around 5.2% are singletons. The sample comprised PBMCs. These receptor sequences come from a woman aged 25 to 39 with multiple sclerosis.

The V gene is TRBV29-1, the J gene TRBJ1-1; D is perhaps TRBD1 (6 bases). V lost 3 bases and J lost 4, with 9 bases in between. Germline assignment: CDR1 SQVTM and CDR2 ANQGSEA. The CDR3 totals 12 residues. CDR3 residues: CSVDGQTTEAFF. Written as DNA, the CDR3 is TGCAGCGTTGATGGACAGACCACTGAAGCTTTCTTT.

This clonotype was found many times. The chain's CDR3 is CASSVLFPSNQPQHF. DNA of the CDR3: TGTGCCAGCAGTGTCCTTTTTCCTAGCAATCAGCCCCAGCATTTT. The chain has TRBV6-1 and TRBJ1-5; D remains unclear. V lost 4 bases and J 0 bases, leaving 10 bases between the germline ends. The CDR3 is 15 amino acids. Per the germline V gene, CDR1 is MNHNS and CDR2 is SASEGT.

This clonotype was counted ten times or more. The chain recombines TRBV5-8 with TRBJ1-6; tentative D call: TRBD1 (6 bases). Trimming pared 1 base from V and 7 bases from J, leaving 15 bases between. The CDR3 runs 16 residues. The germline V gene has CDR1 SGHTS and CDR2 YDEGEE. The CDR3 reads CASSLFGGRGNSPLHF. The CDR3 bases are TGTGCCAGCAGCTTGTTTGGCGGCAGGGGAAATTCACCCCTCCACTTT.

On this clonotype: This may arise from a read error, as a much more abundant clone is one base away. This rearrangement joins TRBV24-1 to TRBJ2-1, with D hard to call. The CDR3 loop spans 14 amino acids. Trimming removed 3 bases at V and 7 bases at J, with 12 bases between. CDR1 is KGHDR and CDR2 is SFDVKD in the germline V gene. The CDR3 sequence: CATSDTTSGNEQFF. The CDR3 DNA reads TGTGCCACCAGTGATACAACGTCGGGTAATGAGCAGTTCTTC.

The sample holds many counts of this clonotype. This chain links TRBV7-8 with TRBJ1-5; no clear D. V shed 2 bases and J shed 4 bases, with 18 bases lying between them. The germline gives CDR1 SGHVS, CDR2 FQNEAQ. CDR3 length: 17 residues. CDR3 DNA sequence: TGTGCCAGCAGCTTATTGGAGCCCCGGGCTCTAAATCAGCCCCAGCATTTT. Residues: CASSLLEPRALNQPQHF.

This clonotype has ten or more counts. CDR3 residues: CSAIYNEQFF. The DNA for the CDR3 is TGCAGTGCTATTTACAATGAGCAGTTCTTC. The chain is built from TRBV20-1 and TRBJ2-1; D remains ambiguous. Per the germline V gene, CDR1 is DFQATT and CDR2 is SNEGSKA (reference sequence). This CDR3 is built from 10 residues. V lost 4 bases and J lost 4, with 2 bases in between.

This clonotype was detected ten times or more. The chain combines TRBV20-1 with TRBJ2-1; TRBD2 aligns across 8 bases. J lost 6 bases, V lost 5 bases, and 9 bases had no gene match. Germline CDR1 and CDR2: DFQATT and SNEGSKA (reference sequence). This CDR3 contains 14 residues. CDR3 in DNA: TGCAGTGCTCCTGTTGGTAGCGGGGTCAATGAGCAGTTCTTC. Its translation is CSAPVGSGVNEQFF.

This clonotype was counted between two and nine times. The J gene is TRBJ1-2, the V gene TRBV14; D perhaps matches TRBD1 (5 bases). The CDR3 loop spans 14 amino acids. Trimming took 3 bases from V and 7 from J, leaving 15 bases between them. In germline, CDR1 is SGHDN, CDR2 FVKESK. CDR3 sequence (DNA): TGTGCCAGCAGCCAGACAGCAAGTGTAGGTGGCTACACCTTC. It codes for CASSQTASVGGYTF.

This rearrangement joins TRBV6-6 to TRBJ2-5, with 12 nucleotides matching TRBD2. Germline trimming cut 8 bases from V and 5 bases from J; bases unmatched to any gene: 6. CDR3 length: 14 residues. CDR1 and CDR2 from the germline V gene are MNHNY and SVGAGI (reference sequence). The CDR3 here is CASATSGGRETQYF. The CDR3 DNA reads TGTGCCAGCGCAACTAGCGGGGGGAGGGAGACCCAGTACTTC.

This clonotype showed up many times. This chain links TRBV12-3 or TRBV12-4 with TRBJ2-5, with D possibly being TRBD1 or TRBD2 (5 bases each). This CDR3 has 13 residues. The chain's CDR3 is CGLTGTAQETQYF. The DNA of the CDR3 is TGTGGCTTAACCGGGACGGCACAAGAGACCCAGTACTTC.

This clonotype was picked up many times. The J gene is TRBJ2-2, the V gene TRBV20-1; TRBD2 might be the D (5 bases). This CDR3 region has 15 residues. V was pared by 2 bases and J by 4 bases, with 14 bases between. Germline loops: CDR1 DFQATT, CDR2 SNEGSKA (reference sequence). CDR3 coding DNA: TGCAGTGCTAGACCCGCAGGTCGGGGCACCGGGGAGCTGTTTTTT. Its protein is CSARPAGRGTGELFF.